The present T cell receptor beta chain was sequenced within a study of blood T cell repertoires in COVID-19. Study information: Samples representing acute and convalescent COVID-19 were sourced from the United States, Italy and Spain. T cells, B-cell-depleted T cells, or PBMCs provided the cDNA or gDNA that served as material.

Authors' methods: From reference gene primer amplification, estimates of nucleated cell counts were derived. Sequencing was performed with immunoSEQ multiplex PCR; in TCRdb, only in-frame clones are kept and a portion is missing. V, J and clone size reflect that table, while D and trimming were determined from the DNA. The table shows 100,000 or so clones, with around four fifths occurring only once. The CDR3 spans 16 residues. The sample comprised peripheral blood. The rearrangement links TRBV21-1 to TRBJ2-3; no check of the table's D call, TRBD1, against the DNA was made. TRBV21-1 is a pseudogene. The sequence came from a man aged 45-65 years with active or convalescent COVID-19. The CDR3 here is CASSKADRAAGDTQYF. The CDR3 DNA is TGTGCCAGCAGCAAAGCGGACAGGGCTGCTGGAGATACGCAGTATTTT.